This is a list of T cell receptor beta chains from one sample in a study of blood T cell repertoires in COVID-19. TCRdb keeps only in-frame clones here, not all; method: immunoSEQ multiplex PCR. The data show some 9,200 clones, about 80% seen once. Sequenced material: peripheral blood. Source of these receptors: a man aged 65 to 85 with active COVID-19. The CDR3 runs from the conserved cysteine through the conserved F or W. A D gene is named only where the DNA matches it firmly. A row's size may be missing; if present it is once, few, many or a size class.

abundance,v_gene,d_gene,j_gene,CDR3aa,CDR3nt
NA,TRBV2,NA,TRBJ2-1,CASSEVSQRVAGEQFF,TGTGCCAGCAGTGAAGTTAGTCAGCGGGTAGCTGGTGAGCAGTTCTTC
medium-sized,TRBV5-4,NA,TRBJ1-3,CASSLGAGPGNTIYF,TGTGCCAGCAGCTTGGGTGCGGGACCAGGAAACACCATATATTTT
NA,TRBV7-9,TRBD2,TRBJ2-7,CASSSPFPGLAGSFDEQYF,TGTGCCAGCAGCTCTCCCTTCCCGGGACTAGCGGGAAGTTTCGACGAGCAGTACTTC
NA,TRBV7-2,NA,TRBJ1-3,CASPAEVRRNTIYF,TGTGCCAGCCCTGCCGAGGTAAGGCGGAACACCATATATTTT
NA,TRBV2,TRBD1,TRBJ1-2,CASRTGGAPGYTF,TGTGCCAGCAGAACAGGGGGCGCACCTGGCTACACCTTC
NA,TRBV2,TRBD1,TRBJ1-2,CASSERDRYGYTF,TGTGCCAGCAGTGAACGGGACAGATATGGCTACACCTTC
NA,TRBV7-2,TRBD2,TRBJ2-7,CASSLASGSYEQYF,TGTGCCAGCAGCTTGGCTAGCGGGAGTTACGAGCAGTACTTC
NA,TRBV6-1,TRBD1,TRBJ2-7,CASSEFRLRGRGF,TGTGCCAGCAGTGAATTCCGGTTGAGGGGGCGCGGGTTC
once,TRBV11-2,NA,TRBJ2-3,CASSLGQGWTDTQYF,TGTGCCAGCAGCTTAGGTCAGGGCTGGACAGATACGCAGTATTTT
NA,TRBV3-1/TRBV3-2,TRBD1,TRBJ2-5,CASSQVDRAETQYF,TGTGCCAGCAGCCAAGTCGACAGGGCGGAGACCCAGTACTTC
NA,TRBV14,NA,TRBJ2-3,CASSQDLRDFADTQYF,TGTGCCAGCAGCCAAGATCTTCGGGATTTCGCAGATACGCAGTATTTT
NA,TRBV4-2,NA,TRBJ1-3,CASSQELGQAGLLTSGNTIYF,TGTGCCAGCAGCCAAGAACTAGGCCAGGCGGGGTTATTAACAAGTGGAAACACCATATATTTT
few,TRBV11-2,TRBD2,TRBJ2-1,CASSDPQKGGRRREQFF,TGTGCCAGCAGCGACCCCCAGAAGGGCGGGAGGAGGCGTGAGCAGTTCTTC
once,TRBV18,NA,TRBJ2-2,CASSPFDIRHTGELFF,TGTGCCAGCTCACCATTCGACATCCGCCACACCGGGGAGCTGTTTTTT
NA,TRBV29-1,TRBD1,TRBJ1-3,CSVAQGAGNTIYF,TGCAGCGTAGCACAGGGGGCTGGAAACACCATATATTTT
NA,TRBV28,NA,TRBJ2-2,CASRPQGPSRKGELFF,TGTGCCAGCAGGCCACAGGGACCCTCTCGAAAGGGGGAGCTGTTTTTT
NA,TRBV6-5,NA,TRBJ2-1,CAIQDWSANNEQFF,TGTGCCATTCAGGACTGGTCGGCCAACAATGAGCAGTTCTTC
NA,TRBV9,NA,TRBJ1-2,CASSVDVTNGYTF,TGTGCCAGCAGCGTAGATGTGACAAACGGCTACACCTTC
NA,TRBV7-9,TRBD2,TRBJ2-1,CASSQSTSVPEQFF,TGTGCCAGCAGCCAAAGTACTAGCGTGCCGGAGCAGTTCTTC
NA,TRBV3-1/TRBV3-2,TRBD2,TRBJ2-1,CASSGLAGAYNEQFF,TGTGCCAGCAGCGGACTAGCGGGAGCCTACAATGAGCAGTTCTTC
NA,TRBV30,TRBD1,TRBJ2-3,CAWRTGNTDTQYF,TGTGCCTGGAGGACAGGGAACACAGATACGCAGTATTTT
NA,TRBV7-3,TRBD1,TRBJ2-2,CASSLQGAVGELFF,TGTGCCAGCAGCTTACAGGGGGCGGTCGGGGAGCTGTTTTTT